The 27 T cell receptor beta chains in this list originate from one sample, sequenced in a study of Ad26.COV2.S vaccination and SARS-CoV-2 variants. The treatment: some 20 received Ad26.COV2.S at low or high dose, single or two shots; roughly five received placebo; per-sample allocation not given. Collection of samples fell on day 63 after the first vaccine or placebo injection. Here immunoSEQ multiplex PCR was the method, and the copy in TCRdb shows in-frame clones only, minus some. The data contain fewer than 800,000 clones, about 89% of them seen just once; the ten biggest clones take up approximately 1.5%. The sample in question was peripheral blood, obtained in a trial of Ad26.COV2.S vaccine versus placebo. These receptors came from a person between 18 and 59 years old who received the Ad26.COV2.S COVID-19 vaccine or a placebo.

In regard to this clone: The sample holds other DNA sequences that translate to the same CDR3. The chain carries TRBV5-6 and TRBJ2-7; D is unresolved. Germline CDR1 reads SGHDT; CDR2 reads YYEEEE. There are 12 residues in the CDR3. The V end was cut by 2 bases, the J end by 1 base, with 4 bases between. The CDR3 coding sequence is TGTGCCAGCAGCTTTAGTTCCTACGAGCAGTACTTC. Translation gives CASSFSSYEQYF.

The V call is TRBV30, the J call TRBJ1-1; tentative D call: TRBD1 (6 bases). V was clipped by 4 bases and J by 4 bases, with 13 bases between them. Germline CDR1 GTSNPN, CDR2 SVGIG (reference sequence). The CDR3 extends over 13 amino acids. The CDR3 loop reads CAWNGGPSTEAFF. The DNA of the CDR3 is TGTGCCTGGAACGGGGGCCCGAGCACTGAAGCTTTCTTT.

V usage is TRBV7-6 and J usage is TRBJ2-5; possible D gene TRBD2, 6 bases. Germline lookup yields CDR1 SGHVS and CDR2 FNYEAQ. The CDR3 is 15 amino acids. V was shortened by 5 bases and J by 3 bases, with 16 bases between the two germline ends. The CDR3 bases are TGTGCCAGCAGCCCCGGAGGGCCCGTAAAAGAGACCCAGTACTTC. It specifies CASSPGGPVKETQYF. The full variable domain, in which reference TRBV7-6 and TRBJ2-5 provide the parts outside the CDR3, is GAGVSQSPRYKVTKRGQDVALRCDPISGHVSLYWYRQALGQGPEFLTYFNYEAQQDKSGLPNDRFSAERPEGSISTLTIQRTEQRDSAMYRCASSPGGPVKETQYFGPGTRLLVL.

This clone was counted once. This chain uses TRBV5-4 with TRBJ2-1, with 9 positions matching TRBD1. Looked up from germline, CDR1 is SGHNT and CDR2 is YYREEE (reference sequence). V lost 6 bases to trimming and J lost 7 bases; unmatched junction nucleotides: 11. This CDR3 region has 15 residues. CDR3 in DNA: TGTGCCAGCAAGACCCGACAGGGGGTCGGTAATGAGCAGTTCTTC. It encodes CASKTRQGVGNEQFF.

The chain has TRBV27 and TRBJ2-2, with D perhaps assigned TRBD1 or TRBD2 (5 bases each). CDR1 is MNHEY and CDR2 is SMNVEV in the germline V gene (reference sequence). V was clipped by 7 bases and J by 5 bases, with 14 bases between them. The CDR3 spans 14 residues. The CDR3 reads CASKIGGGTGELFF. CDR3 DNA: TGTGCCAGCAAAATAGGTGGGGGTACCGGGGAGCTGTTTTTT.

The chain is built from TRBV4-2 and TRBJ1-5; D might be TRBD1 (5 bases). V was trimmed by 0 bases and J by 0 bases, leaving 9 bases between them. The CDR3 runs to 16 residues. Germline CDR1 and CDR2: LGHNA and YNFKEQ. The DNA for the CDR3 is TGTGCCAGCAGCCAAGATCCAGGGTATAGCAATCAGCCCCAGCATTTT. This codes for CASSQDPGYSNQPQHF.

In DNA form, the CDR3 reads TGTGCCAGCAGCCGATCACTGGAGACCCAGTACTTC. Amino acids: CASSRSLETQYF. The chain links TRBV12-3 or TRBV12-4 to TRBJ2-5; D gene unclear. The length of the CDR3 is 12 residues. Trimming cost V 6 bases and J 5 bases, with 10 bases left between them.

This clone turned up a few times. The chain couples TRBV4-2 to TRBJ1-2; D call uncertain. The V end lost 1 base, the J end lost 6 bases, and 9 bases lay between the germline ends. The CDR3 contains 13 residues. The germline V gene has CDR1 LGHNA and CDR2 YNFKEQ. CDR3 coding DNA: TGTGCCAGCAGCCAAGCGACTGCCGATGGCTACACCTTC. It is translated as CASSQATADGYTF.

This chain uses TRBV18 with TRBJ2-5, with D unclear. Germline CDR1 and CDR2: KGHSH and LQKENI. V was cut by 2 bases and J by 2 bases, with 9 bases left in between. CDR3 length: 14 residues. The CDR3 is CASSPKAAQETQYF. For the CDR3, the DNA is TGTGCCAGCTCACCAAAGGCGGCTCAAGAGACCCAGTACTTC.

The CDR3 DNA follows: TGTGCCAGCAGCTTGGCTTGGGACACTGAAGCTTTCTTT. Encoded protein: CASSLAWDTEAFF. The chain has TRBV5-6 and TRBJ1-1; D call uncertain. The germline V and J ends were trimmed by 0 bases and 3 bases, with 6 bases remaining between them. Germline lookup yields CDR1 SGHDT and CDR2 YYEEEE. This CDR3 spans 13 amino acids.

Notes on this clone: The same CDR3 also results from other DNA sequences found in this sample. V and J are TRBV30 and TRBJ2-5; D is unclear. V lost 1 base to trimming and J lost 5 bases, with 5 bases between them. The germline V gene has CDR1 GTSNPN and CDR2 SVGIG (reference sequence). The CDR3 is made up of 11 amino acids. CDR3 nucleotide sequence: TGTGCCTGGAGTGGTGAGGAGACCCAGTACTTC. Its protein product is CAWSGEETQYF.

Note on this clone: The same CDR3 also results from other DNA sequences found in this sample. The J gene is TRBJ2-1, the V gene TRBV18; 7 bases agree with TRBD1. J lost 5 bases, V lost 3 bases, and 1 base had no gene match. The germline CDR1 and CDR2 sequences are KGHSH and LQKENI. The CDR3 is 13 amino acids. DNA for the CDR3: TGTGCCAGCTCACCTGGGACAGACAATGAGCAGTTCTTC. Its translation is CASSPGTDNEQFF.

The V gene is TRBV11-2, the J gene TRBJ2-2; D is ambiguous. V shed 5 bases and J shed 3 bases, with 4 bases lying between them. The length of the CDR3 is 12 residues. Germline CDR1 SGHAT, CDR2 FQNNGV. The CDR3 DNA follows: TGTGCCAGCAGCCACTACACCGGGGAGCTGTTTTTT. This sequence encodes CASSHYTGELFF. Combining the CDR3 with reference TRBV11-2 and TRBJ2-2 gives the whole variable domain EAGVAQSPRYKIIEKRQSVAFWCNPISGHATLYWYQQILGQGPKLLIQFQNNGVVDDSQLPKDRFSAERLKGVDSTLKIQPAKLEDSAVYLCASSHYTGELFFGEGSRLTVL.

The chain is built from TRBV3-1 (or the pseudogene TRBV3-2) and TRBJ2-3, with 8 bases aligning to TRBD1. Germline V gives CDR1 LGHDT, CDR2 YNNKEL (reference sequence). The V and J ends lost 0 bases and 7 bases, in that order; junction bases with no gene match: 6. The length of the CDR3 is 15 residues. The CDR3 sequence is CASSQDRTGWNTQYF. The DNA for the CDR3 is TGTGCCAGCAGCCAAGATAGGACAGGGTGGAATACGCAGTATTTT.

The chain recombines TRBV6-5 with TRBJ1-2; TRBD1 matches 9 bases. V lost 6 bases, J lost 6 bases, and 5 bases stayed unmatched. Germline CDR1 and CDR2: MNHEY and SVGAGI. This CDR3 contains 13 residues. The CDR3 loop is CASRLQGADGYTF. The CDR3 DNA follows: TGTGCCAGCAGACTACAGGGGGCGGATGGCTACACCTTC.

V is TRBV2 and J is TRBJ2-3, with a tentative D call TRBD1 (5 bases). V dropped 4 bases and J dropped 0 bases, with 11 bases sitting between them. The CDR3 length is 15 residues. Germline lookup yields CDR1 SNHLY and CDR2 FYNNEI. This chain's CDR3 is CASSGNRFSTDTQYF. As DNA, the CDR3 is TGTGCCAGCAGTGGAAACAGGTTTAGCACAGATACGCAGTATTTT.

The chain couples TRBV18 to TRBJ2-7, with 8 nucleotides matching TRBD1. Unmatched junction bases numbered 10, after V lost 0 bases and J lost 6 bases. In germline, CDR1 is KGHSH, CDR2 LQKENI. The CDR3 contains 16 residues. The CDR3 spells CASSPPKVQGVGEQYF. The CDR3 DNA is TGTGCCAGCTCACCACCTAAAGTACAGGGGGTGGGCGAGCAGTACTTC.

The chain couples TRBV5-8 to TRBJ1-1, with D possibly matching TRBD1 (5 bases). This CDR3 has 13 amino acids. Trimming pared 0 bases from V and 13 bases from J, leaving 16 bases between. Germline-derived CDR1 and CDR2 are SGHTS and YDEGEE. The CDR3 protein is CASSLALVGRGFF. The CDR3 DNA reads TGTGCCAGCAGCTTGGCCTTGGTAGGGAGGGGTTTCTTT.

V gene TRBV6-5 combines with J gene TRBJ2-3; TRBD1 aligns across 9 bases. With 0 bases clipped from V and 3 bases from J, the junction kept 4 bases outside the gene matches. CDR1 MNHEY and CDR2 SVGAGI come from the germline V gene. This CDR3 spans 16 amino acids. The CDR3 coding sequence is TGTGCCAGCAGTTACTCGGGGGGACAGGGTACAGATACGCAGTATTTT. It translates to CASSYSGGQGTDTQYF.

The V gene is TRBV4-2, the J gene TRBJ2-2; TRBD1 matches at 7 bases. V trimming: 2 bases; J trimming: 0 bases; junction bases outside the gene matches: 3. Germline CDR1 is LGHNA and CDR2 is YNFKEQ. This CDR3 is built from 16 residues. CDR3 coding DNA: TGTGCCAGCAGCCAACCGACAGGGCCGAACACCGGGGAGCTGTTTTTT. Translation: CASSQPTGPNTGELFF.

CDR3 bases: TGTGCCAGCAGTGAATTTGCGTCCCAGGGTAGGGCTTTCTTT. Residues: CASSEFASQGRAFF. The chain recombines TRBV25-1 with TRBJ1-1; possibly TRBD1 for D (5 bases). Deletions cut 1 base from V and 11 bases from J, with 17 bases between. Germline-derived CDR1 and CDR2 are MGHDK and SYGVNS. This CDR3 is 14 amino acids long.

Of note for this clone: The same CDR3 is also encoded by other DNA sequences in this sample. The chain combines TRBV5-4 with TRBJ1-2; D call uncertain. The CDR3 runs to 14 residues. Germline V gene sequence: CDR1 SGHNT, CDR2 YYREEE (reference sequence). V lost 0 bases to trimming and J lost 1 base, with 7 bases between them. CDR3 residues: CASSLAGFNYGYTF. The CDR3 DNA sequence: TGTGCCAGCAGCTTGGCCGGGTTTAACTATGGCTACACCTTC.

This sequence joins TRBV10-3 and TRBJ1-2, with a weak D call TRBD1 (5 bases). V gave up 2 bases and J gave up 2 bases, with 12 bases separating them. The CDR3 consists of 15 residues. Germline V gene lookup returns CDR1 ENHRY and CDR2 SYGVKD. CDR3 residues: CAISERGAENYGYTF. CDR3 bases: TGTGCCATCAGTGAGCGCGGGGCAGAGAACTATGGCTACACCTTC.

The V call is TRBV9, the J call TRBJ2-3, with 10 nucleotides matching TRBD2. Germline CDR1 SGDLS, CDR2 YYNGEE. CDR3 length: 16 amino acids. V shed 0 bases, J shed 4 bases, and the junction held 5 bases outside the gene matches. The CDR3 here is CASSVESGGAADTQYF. The DNA for the CDR3 is TGTGCCAGCAGCGTAGAGAGCGGGGGGGCCGCAGATACGCAGTATTTT.

J is TRBJ1-2 and V is TRBV10-2; D remains ambiguous. V was clipped by 8 bases and J by 0 bases, with 10 bases between them. This CDR3 has 13 residues. Germline CDR1 reads WSHSY; CDR2 reads SAAADI. The chain's CDR3 is CASREAANYGYTF. CDR3 DNA: TGCGCCAGCCGCGAGGCAGCTAACTATGGCTACACCTTC.

The chain combines TRBV10-3 with TRBJ2-5, with 8 bases fitting TRBD1. V shed 6 bases, J shed 5 bases, and the junction held 5 bases outside the gene matches. The V gene's germline CDR1 is ENHRY and CDR2 SYGVKD. The CDR3 sequence is 13 residues long. CDR3 sequence: CAIRDRVWETQYF. The CDR3 DNA sequence: TGTGCCATCAGGGACAGGGTATGGGAGACCCAGTACTTC.

The chain couples TRBV27 to TRBJ1-2; D may be TRBD1 (5 bases). CDR1 MNHEY and CDR2 SMNVEV come from the germline V gene (reference sequence). This CDR3 is built from 16 residues. With 3 bases removed from V and 2 bases from J, the gap between germline ends came to 16 bases. The CDR3 loop is CASSFTPGPLNYGYTF. The CDR3, as DNA: TGTGCCAGCAGTTTCACCCCAGGGCCCCTCAACTATGGCTACACCTTC.